This T cell receptor beta chain was recovered during a study of T cell responses to AZD1222 COVID-19 vaccine. The CDR3 is made up of 15 amino acids. Germline CDR1 is SQVTM and CDR2 is ANQGSEA. Trimming took 4 bases from V and 2 from J, leaving 18 bases between them. Study outcomes and limitations: AZD1222 recipients seropositive at baseline numbered only five to seven. Epitopes outside B.1.351 and B.1.1.7 mutated regions reportedly drew nearly half of spike TCRs. Dominant at 160-218 and 743-854, vaccine-associated CD4 TCRs also spanned spike. Clonal diversity was possibly underestimated, and the donors were mostly white British, with more females.

The assay was immunoSEQ multiplex PCR, and TCRdb's table has in-frame clones only and misses some. The sample comprises around 150,000 clones, approximately 92% of which are singletons, and 6% to 7.5% rests with the top ten. A word on this clone: No antigen is known for it.

Sequenced material: peripheral blood, taken 28 days after the second AZD1222 dose. The receptor's source is an adult who received the AZD1222 COVID-19 vaccine. The rearrangement links TRBV29-1 to TRBJ2-7, with D uncertain. The CDR3 region has the DNA TGCAGCGTTGTGGAGCACAGCGAAATGGCCTACGAGCAGTACTTC. Protein product: CSVVEHSEMAYEQYF.